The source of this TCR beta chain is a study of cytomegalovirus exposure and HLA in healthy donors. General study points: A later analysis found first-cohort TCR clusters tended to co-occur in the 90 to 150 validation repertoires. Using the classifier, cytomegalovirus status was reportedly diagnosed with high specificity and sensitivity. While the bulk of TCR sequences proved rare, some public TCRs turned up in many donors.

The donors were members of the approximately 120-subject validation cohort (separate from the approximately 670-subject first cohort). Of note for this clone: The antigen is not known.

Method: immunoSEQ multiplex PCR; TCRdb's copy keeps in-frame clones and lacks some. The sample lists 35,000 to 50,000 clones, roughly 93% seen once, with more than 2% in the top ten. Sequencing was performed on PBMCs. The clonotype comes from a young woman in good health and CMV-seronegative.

CDR3 in amino acids: CASSQSRASNTEAFF. The CDR3 nucleotides are TGCGCCAGCAGCCAAAGTCGAGCTTCAAACACTGAAGCTTTCTTT. V usage is TRBV4-1 and J usage is TRBJ1-1; D is unclear. V shed 2 bases and J shed 2 bases, with 12 bases lying between them. The CDR3 loop spans 15 amino acids. Germline V gives CDR1 MGHRA, CDR2 YSYEKL.